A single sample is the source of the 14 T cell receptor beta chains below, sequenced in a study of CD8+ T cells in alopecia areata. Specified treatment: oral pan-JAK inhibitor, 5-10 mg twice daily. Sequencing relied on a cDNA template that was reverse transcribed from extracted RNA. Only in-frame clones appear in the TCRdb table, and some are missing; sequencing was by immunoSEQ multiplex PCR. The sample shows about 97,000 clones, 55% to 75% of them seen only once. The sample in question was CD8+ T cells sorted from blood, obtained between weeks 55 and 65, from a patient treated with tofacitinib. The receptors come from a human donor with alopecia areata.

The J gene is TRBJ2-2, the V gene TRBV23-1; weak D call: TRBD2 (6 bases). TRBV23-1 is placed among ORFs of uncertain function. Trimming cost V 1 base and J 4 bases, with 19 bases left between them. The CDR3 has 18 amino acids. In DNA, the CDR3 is TGCGCCAGCAGTCAATTTTCGTCTTCGGGAGACGGCACCGGGGAGCTGTTTTTT. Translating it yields CASSQFSSSGDGTGELFF.

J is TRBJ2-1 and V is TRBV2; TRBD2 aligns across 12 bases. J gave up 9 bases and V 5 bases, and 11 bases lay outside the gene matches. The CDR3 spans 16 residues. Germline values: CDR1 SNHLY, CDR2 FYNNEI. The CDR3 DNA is TGTGCCAGCAGTTCTAGCGGGGGGGCCGTTACCGGTGAGCAGTTCTTC. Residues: CASSSSGGAVTGEQFF.

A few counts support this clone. CDR3 sequence: CSGVGTEGADTQYF. The CDR3 DNA reads as TGCAGCGGAGTCGGGACAGAGGGGGCAGATACGCAGTATTTT. The chain has TRBV29-1 and TRBJ2-3, with TRBD1 matching 7 bases. The CDR3 contains 14 residues. The V gene end was trimmed by 7 bases and the J gene end by 4 bases; junction bases not matched to a gene: 11. Looked up from germline, CDR1 is SQVTM and CDR2 is ANQGSEA.

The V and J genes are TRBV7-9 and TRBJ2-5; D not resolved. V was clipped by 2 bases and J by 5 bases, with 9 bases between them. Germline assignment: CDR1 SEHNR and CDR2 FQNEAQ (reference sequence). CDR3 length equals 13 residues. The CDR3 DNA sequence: TGTGCCAGCAGCTTATATTTAAGGGAGACCCAGTACTTC. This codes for CASSLYLRETQYF. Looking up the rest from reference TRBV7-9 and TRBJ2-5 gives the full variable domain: DTGVSQNPRHKITKRGQNVTFRCDPISEHNRLYWYRQTLGQGPEFLTYFQNEAQLEKSRLLSDRFSAERPKGSFSTLEIQRTEQGDSAMYLCASSLYLRETQYFGPGTRLLVL.

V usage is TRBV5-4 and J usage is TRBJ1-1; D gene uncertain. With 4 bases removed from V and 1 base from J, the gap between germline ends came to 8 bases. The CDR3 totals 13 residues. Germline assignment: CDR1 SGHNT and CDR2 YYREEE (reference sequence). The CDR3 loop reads CASSRHPNTEAFF. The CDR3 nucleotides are TGTGCCAGCAGCAGACATCCGAACACTGAAGCTTTCTTT.

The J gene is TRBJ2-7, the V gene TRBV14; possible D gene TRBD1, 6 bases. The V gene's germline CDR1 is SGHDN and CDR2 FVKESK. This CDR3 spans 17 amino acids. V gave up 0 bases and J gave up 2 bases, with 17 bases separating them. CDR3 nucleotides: TGTGCCAGCAGCCAAGATCCGCCAGGGGCACACCCCTACGAGCAGTACTTC. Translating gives CASSQDPPGAHPYEQYF.

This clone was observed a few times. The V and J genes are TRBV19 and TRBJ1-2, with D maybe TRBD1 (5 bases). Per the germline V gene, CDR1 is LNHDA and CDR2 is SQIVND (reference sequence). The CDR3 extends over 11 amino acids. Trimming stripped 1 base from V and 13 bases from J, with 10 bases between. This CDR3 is CASSIARAVTF. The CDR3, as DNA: TGTGCCAGTAGTATAGCCAGGGCGGTCACCTTC.

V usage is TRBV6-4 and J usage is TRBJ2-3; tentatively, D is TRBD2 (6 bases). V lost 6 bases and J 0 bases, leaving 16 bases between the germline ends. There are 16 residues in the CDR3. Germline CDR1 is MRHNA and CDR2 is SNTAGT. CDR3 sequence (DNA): TGTGCCAGCAGCCAAACTAGCAACCCGAGCACAGATACGCAGTATTTT. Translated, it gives CASSQTSNPSTDTQYF.

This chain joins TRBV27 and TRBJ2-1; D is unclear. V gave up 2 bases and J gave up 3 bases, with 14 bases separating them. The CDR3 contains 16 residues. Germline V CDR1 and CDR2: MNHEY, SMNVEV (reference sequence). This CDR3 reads CASSLAVAVVYNEQFF. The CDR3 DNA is TGTGCCAGCAGTTTAGCTGTGGCAGTCGTCTACAATGAGCAGTTCTTC.

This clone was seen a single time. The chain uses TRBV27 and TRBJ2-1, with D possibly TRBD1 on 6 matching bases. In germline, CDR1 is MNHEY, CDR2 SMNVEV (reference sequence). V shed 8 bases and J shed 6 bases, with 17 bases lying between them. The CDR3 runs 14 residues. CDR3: CASLGAGPGNEQFF. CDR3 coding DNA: TGTGCCAGCCTGGGGGCAGGCCCCGGCAATGAGCAGTTCTTC.

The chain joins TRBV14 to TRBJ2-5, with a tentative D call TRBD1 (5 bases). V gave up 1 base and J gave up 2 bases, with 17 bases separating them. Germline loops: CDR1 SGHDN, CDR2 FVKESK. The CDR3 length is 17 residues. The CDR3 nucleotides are TGTGCCAGCAGCCAAGTTAACCGGGCAGGACAACAAGAGACCCAGTACTTC. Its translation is CASSQVNRAGQQETQYF.

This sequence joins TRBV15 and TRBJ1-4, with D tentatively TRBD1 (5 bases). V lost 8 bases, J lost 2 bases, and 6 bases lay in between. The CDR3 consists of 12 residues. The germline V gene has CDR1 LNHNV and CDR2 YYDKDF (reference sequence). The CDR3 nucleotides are TGTGCCACCCGGGGGACTAATGAAAAACTGTTTTTT. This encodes CATRGTNEKLFF.

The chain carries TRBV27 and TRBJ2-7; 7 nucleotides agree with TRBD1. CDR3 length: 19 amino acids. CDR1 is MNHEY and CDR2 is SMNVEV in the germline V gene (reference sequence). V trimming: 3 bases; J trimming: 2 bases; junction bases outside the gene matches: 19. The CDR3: CASSFLAYSRGNSTYEQYF. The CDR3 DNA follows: TGTGCCAGCAGTTTCCTCGCCTATTCCAGGGGGAACTCAACCTACGAGCAGTACTTC.

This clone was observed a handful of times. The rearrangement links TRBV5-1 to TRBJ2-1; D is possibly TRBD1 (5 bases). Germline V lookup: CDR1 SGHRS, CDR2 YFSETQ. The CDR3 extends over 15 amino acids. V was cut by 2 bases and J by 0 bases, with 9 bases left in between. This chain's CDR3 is CASSFRQGSYNEQFF. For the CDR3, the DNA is TGCGCCAGCAGCTTTAGGCAGGGCTCCTACAATGAGCAGTTCTTC.